The clone carrying this T cell receptor beta chain was found once. Trimming removed 6 bases from V and 8 bases from J, with 13 bases in between. The CDR3 is made up of 12 amino acids. The germline CDR1 and CDR2 sequences are MNHNS and SASEGT. The sample belongs to a study of blood T cell repertoires in COVID-19. At the level of the study: Samples taken during acute and convalescent COVID-19 were collected in the United States, Italy and Spain. T cells, B-cell-depleted T cells, or PBMCs provided the cDNA or gDNA that served as material.

The data were produced by immunoSEQ multiplex PCR, yet TCRdb's version contains in-frame clones alone and is incomplete. The profile shows 200,000 to 300,000 clones, roughly 88% of them singletons. This sequence originates from a woman older than 75 with COVID-19, enrolled during active disease. The specimen was peripheral blood. This sequence joins TRBV6-1 and TRBJ1-2, with D maybe TRBD1 (5 bases). Written as DNA, the CDR3 is TGTGCCAGCAGCCCCTGGCAGGGAGGCTACACCTTC. This gives the protein CASSPWQGGYTF.